This T cell receptor beta chain is drawn from a study of response to subunit inactivated influenza vaccine. TCRdb processed the RT-PCR reads anew with MiXCR; each CDR3 protein has one entry. The data show 590,000 or so distinct CDR3 sequences, 14% seen once. Study-level points and caveats: Few new T cells, the authors suggested, are recruited by each seasonal influenza vaccination.

With V trimmed by 0 bases and J by 4 bases, 6 bases remained unmatched. The CDR3 spans 16 residues. Germline-derived CDR1 and CDR2 are DFQATT and SNEGSKA (reference sequence). There are a few counts of this clonotype. What it recognizes is unknown. The receptor's source is a man aged 50 to 59 who received an inactivated influenza vaccine. Sequenced material: PBMCs from blood, taken about 14 days before vaccination. V usage is TRBV20-1 and J usage is TRBJ2-7; 13 positions agree with TRBD2. DNA of the CDR3: TGCAGTGCTAGAGATTGGAGGACTAGCGGGAGTTACGAGCAGTACTTC. The encoded protein is CSARDWRTSGSYEQYF.